One and the same sample provided the 24 T cell receptor beta chains below, sequenced in a study of shared clonotypes between healthy human individuals. TCRdb's table, derived via immunoSEQ multiplex PCR, lists solely in-frame clones and lacks some. The repertoire holds around 940,000 clones, with 76% as singletons. Sequences were obtained from memory CD4+ T cells sorted from blood. This sample's subset: CD45RA-negative fraction. These receptor sequences come from a man aged 18-30 years in good health.

This CDR3 is CASSRPGTAIGELFF. The CDR3 bases are TGTGCCAGCAGCCGTCCCGGGACAGCGATCGGGGAGCTGTTTTTT. This rearrangement joins TRBV6-5 to TRBJ2-2; 7 nucleotides align to TRBD1. Germline CDR1 and CDR2: MNHEY and SVGAGI. The V gene end was trimmed by 6 bases and the J gene end by 7 bases; junction bases not matched to a gene: 11. The CDR3 is 15 amino acids.

The chain carries TRBV13 and TRBJ1-1; no clear D. Germline lookup yields CDR1 PRHDT and CDR2 FYEKMQ (reference sequence). V shed 5 bases and J shed 3 bases, with 10 bases lying between them. CDR3 length: 13 residues. Here the CDR3 DNA reads TGTGCCAGCAGCCTCAGACGGGACACTGAAGCTTTCTTT. Translated, it gives CASSLRRDTEAFF.

The chain has TRBV2 and TRBJ2-2, with 10 bases lining up with TRBD2. Germline values: CDR1 SNHLY, CDR2 FYNNEI. Trimming cost V 5 bases and J 4 bases; bases outside gene matches: 10. This CDR3 is 17 amino acids long. The CDR3 spells CASSYEAGGPSTGELFF. The CDR3 bases are TGTGCCAGCAGTTACGAAGCGGGAGGGCCTTCCACCGGGGAGCTGTTTTTT.

The chain recombines TRBV5-1 with TRBJ1-1; 11 positions agree with TRBD1. The CDR3 contains 15 residues. Unmatched junction bases numbered 7, after V lost 5 bases and J lost 4 bases. Germline CDR1 reads SGHRS; CDR2 reads YFSETQ. The CDR3 nucleotides are TGCGCCAGCAGACCGGACAGGGGGCAGGTCACTGAAGCTTTCTTT. Its translation: CASRPDRGQVTEAFF.

This chain joins TRBV5-1 and TRBJ1-1; 7 nucleotides align to TRBD1. The CDR3 consists of 15 residues. Germline V gene sequence: CDR1 SGHRS, CDR2 YFSETQ. Germline trimming cut 4 bases from V and 0 bases from J; bases unmatched to any gene: 6. CDR3 DNA: TGCGCCAGCAGCCCGGACAGGCCTTTGAACACTGAAGCTTTCTTT. Its translation is CASSPDRPLNTEAFF.

This clone was detected a few times. This rearrangement joins TRBV2 to TRBJ1-1; 11 nucleotides align to TRBD1. The CDR3 runs 16 residues. V shed 7 bases, J shed 1 base, and the junction held 8 bases outside the gene matches. The germline V gene has CDR1 SNHLY and CDR2 FYNNEI. The CDR3 sequence: CASKPDRGHENTEAFF. The CDR3 region has the DNA TGTGCCAGCAAACCGGACAGGGGGCATGAGAACACTGAAGCTTTCTTT.

This clone was observed a handful of times. Other DNA sequences within the sample encode an identical CDR3. This rearrangement joins TRBV7-9 to TRBJ2-7, with a tentative D call TRBD2 (5 bases). CDR1 and CDR2 from the germline V gene are SEHNR and FQNEAQ (reference sequence). Trimming removed 6 bases at V and 4 bases at J, with 7 bases between. The CDR3 is made up of 11 amino acids. The CDR3 sequence: CASSRGYEQYF. The DNA of the CDR3 is TGTGCCAGCAGTCGAGGGTACGAGCAGTACTTC.

The chain links TRBV14 to TRBJ2-6; D may be TRBD1 or TRBD2 (5 bases each). Germline CDR1 is SGHDN and CDR2 is FVKESK. The CDR3 is 15 amino acids. Trimming removed 3 bases at V and 4 bases at J, with 10 bases between. The CDR3, as DNA: TGTGCCAGCAGCCATCGGGGCGCCGGGGCCAACGTCCTGACTTTC. Protein sequence: CASSHRGAGANVLTF.

V usage is TRBV2 and J usage is TRBJ2-2; D is ambiguous. Trimming took 6 bases from V and 5 from J, leaving 13 bases between them. CDR1 SNHLY and CDR2 FYNNEI come from the germline V gene. This CDR3 has 14 amino acids. The CDR3 DNA follows: TGTGCCAGCAGCCGCGTACGGGCGACCGGGGAGCTGTTTTTT. Translation gives CASSRVRATGELFF.

This chain links TRBV4-1 with TRBJ1-4, with TRBD1 matching 8 bases. The germline V gene encodes CDR1 MGHRA and CDR2 YSYEKL. The ends lost 2 bases at V and 8 bases at J; junction bases unmatched: 4. CDR3 length equals 14 residues. CDR3 bases: TGCGCCAGCAGCCAAAGGACAGGGAACGAAAAACTGTTTTTT. It yields the protein CASSQRTGNEKLFF.

This chain uses TRBV2 with TRBJ2-3; TRBD2 matches 10 bases. CDR1 is SNHLY and CDR2 is FYNNEI in the germline V gene. The V gene end was trimmed by 6 bases and the J gene end by 0 bases; junction bases not matched to a gene: 12. The length of the CDR3 is 18 residues. The CDR3 DNA reads as TGTGCCAGCAGCCCCCTGTTGGGACTAGCGAAAAGCACAGATACGCAGTATTTT. Its translation: CASSPLLGLAKSTDTQYF. Full variable domain (missing parts from reference TRBV2 and TRBJ2-3): EPEVTQTPSHQVTQMGQEVILRCVPISNHLYFYWYRQILGQKVEFLVSFYNNEISEKSEIFDDQFSVERPDGSNFTLKIRSTKLEDSAMYFCASSPLLGLAKSTDTQYFGPGTRLTVL.

This sequence joins TRBV6-6 and TRBJ2-7; D is ambiguous. The CDR3 totals 12 residues. V lost 2 bases and J lost 2, with 4 bases in between. CDR1 is MNHNY, CDR2 SVGAGI, per germline (reference sequence). CDR3 protein: CASSYRPYEQYF. CDR3 nucleotide sequence: TGTGCCAGCAGTTACCGACCCTACGAGCAGTACTTC.

The gene calls are TRBV7-8 and TRBJ2-2; the D gene is possibly TRBD1 (6 bases). The CDR3 contains 17 residues. Germline values: CDR1 SGHVS, CDR2 FQNEAQ. V was shortened by 5 bases and J by 1 base, with 17 bases between the two germline ends. The CDR3 region has the DNA TGTGCCAGCAGCCCTAGCCGGGACACCCTGAACACCGGGGAGCTGTTTTTT. It yields the protein CASSPSRDTLNTGELFF.

The chain recombines TRBV5-6 with TRBJ2-1, with 8 nucleotides matching TRBD1. Germline values: CDR1 SGHDT, CDR2 YYEEEE. Trimming at V came to 0 bases and at J to 8 bases, leaving 7 bases not matched to a gene. The length of the CDR3 is 15 residues. The CDR3 DNA reads TGTGCCAGCAGCTTGGAACAGGGGGTTTCGGATGAGCAGTTCTTC. The encoded protein is CASSLEQGVSDEQFF.

This sequence joins TRBV18 and TRBJ2-7; D may be TRBD2 (6 bases). The CDR3 totals 16 residues. Trimming stripped 4 bases from V and 3 bases from J, with 19 bases between. Germline values: CDR1 KGHSH, CDR2 LQKENI. CDR3 region: CASSLQRAGQNYEQYF. CDR3 nucleotides: TGTGCCAGCTCACTACAGAGGGCGGGGCAGAACTACGAGCAGTACTTC.

This clone occurred a few times. The chain is built from TRBV10-3 and TRBJ1-2; a weak D match, TRBD1 (6 bases). Trimming removed 2 bases from V and 2 bases from J, with 9 bases in between. Germline loops: CDR1 ENHRY, CDR2 SYGVKD. This CDR3 is 14 amino acids long. Here the CDR3 DNA reads TGTGCCATCAGTGAGGGACAGTCGAACTATGGCTACACCTTC. Translating it yields CAISEGQSNYGYTF.

V usage is TRBV5-4 and J usage is TRBJ2-3, with 8 bases matching TRBD1. Germline V gene sequence: CDR1 SGHNT, CDR2 YYREEE (reference sequence). Unmatched junction bases numbered 11, after V lost 2 bases and J lost 6 bases. The CDR3 consists of 16 residues. Here the CDR3 reads CASSFTQGARGDTQYF. CDR3 nucleotides: TGTGCCAGCAGCTTTACGCAGGGGGCCAGGGGGGATACGCAGTATTTT.

This clone was picked up one time. CDR3 in amino acids: CASNRGEEETQYF. The CDR3 bases are TGTGCCAGCAACCGAGGAGAGGAGGAGACCCAGTACTTC. The chain has TRBV9 and TRBJ2-5; D uncertain. The germline V gene encodes CDR1 SGDLS and CDR2 YYNGEE. Trimming took 6 bases from V and 5 from J, leaving 14 bases between them. This CDR3 comprises 13 residues.

This clone was counted only a few times. The chain carries TRBV7-8 and TRBJ2-2; 10 nucleotides match TRBD2. J was trimmed by 1 base and V by 6 bases; bases with no gene match: 5. Germline assignment: CDR1 SGHVS and CDR2 FQNEAQ. The CDR3 is 16 residues long. Written as DNA, the CDR3 is TGTGCCAGCAGGTTCCCTAGCGGGAGGAACACCGGGGAGCTGTTTTTT. This sequence encodes CASRFPSGRNTGELFF. The full variable domain, completed using reference TRBV7-8 and TRBJ2-2, is GAGVSQSPRYKVAKRGQDVALRCDPISGHVSLFWYQQALGQGPEFLTYFQNEAQLDKSGLPSDRFFAERPEGSVSTLKIQRTQQEDSAVYLCASRFPSGRNTGELFFGEGSRLTVL.

The CDR3 sequence: CSGGGDSYGYTF. Here the CDR3 DNA reads TGCAGCGGCGGGGGGGACAGTTATGGCTACACCTTC. The V and J genes are TRBV29-1 and TRBJ1-2, with TRBD1 identical over 7 bases. Germline V lookup: CDR1 SQVTM, CDR2 ANQGSEA. This CDR3 is 12 amino acids long. With 7 bases clipped from V and 5 bases from J, the junction kept 7 bases outside the gene matches.

The chain combines TRBV7-8 with TRBJ1-1, with D maybe TRBD1 (6 bases). The V end lost 1 base, the J end lost 9 bases, and 18 bases lay between the germline ends. The CDR3 extends over 15 amino acids. Per the germline V gene, CDR1 is SGHVS and CDR2 is FQNEAQ. The CDR3 nucleotides read TGTGCCAGCAGCTTAGATAGGGTTGGACAGACTAAAGCTTTCTTT. This translates into CASSLDRVGQTKAFF.

For this clone: The sample has other DNA sequences that encode this CDR3 too. The V and J genes are TRBV5-4 and TRBJ1-2; D unclear. The CDR3 totals 13 residues. Germline loops: CDR1 SGHNT, CDR2 YYREEE (reference sequence). Between the trimmed V and J ends, which lost 0 bases and 0 bases, there was a span of 3 bases. CDR3 DNA: TGTGCCAGCAGCTTGGACTCTAACTATGGCTACACCTTC. The encoded protein is CASSLDSNYGYTF.

This chain connects TRBV7-2 to TRBJ1-2; D gene unclear. V was cut by 4 bases and J by 3 bases, with 15 bases left in between. The germline CDR1 and CDR2 sequences are SGHTA and FQGNSA. This CDR3 has 15 residues. The CDR3 reads CASSSYRVTDYGYTF. CDR3 nucleotides: TGTGCCAGCAGCTCATACCGAGTAACAGACTATGGCTACACCTTC. The entire variable domain, with the rest obtained from reference TRBV7-2 and TRBJ1-2, is as follows: GAGVSQSPSNKVTEKGKDVELRCDPISGHTALYWYRQSLGQGLEFLIYFQGNSAPDKSGLPSDRFSAERTGGSVSTLTIQRTQQEDSAVYLCASSSYRVTDYGYTFGSGTRLTVV.

The chain couples TRBV10-3 to TRBJ2-3, with D perhaps TRBD1 (6 bases). Germline CDR1 and CDR2: ENHRY and SYGVKD. The CDR3 sequence is 14 residues long. Trimming pared 5 bases from V and 6 bases from J, leaving 15 bases between. The CDR3 nucleotides read TGTGCCATCAGTTTAACAGGGTCCGTGGATACGCAGTATTTT. It is translated as CAISLTGSVDTQYF.